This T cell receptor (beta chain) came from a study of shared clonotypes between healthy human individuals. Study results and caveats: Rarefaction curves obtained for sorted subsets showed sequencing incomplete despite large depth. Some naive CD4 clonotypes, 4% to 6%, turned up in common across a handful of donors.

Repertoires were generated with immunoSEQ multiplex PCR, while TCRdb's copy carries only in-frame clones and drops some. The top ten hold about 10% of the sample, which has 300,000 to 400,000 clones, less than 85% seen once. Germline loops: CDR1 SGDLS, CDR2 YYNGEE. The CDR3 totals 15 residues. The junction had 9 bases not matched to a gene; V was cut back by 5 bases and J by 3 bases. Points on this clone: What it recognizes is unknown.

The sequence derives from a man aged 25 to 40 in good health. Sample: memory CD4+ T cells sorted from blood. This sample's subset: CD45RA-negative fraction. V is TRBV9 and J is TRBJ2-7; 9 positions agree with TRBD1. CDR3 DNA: TGTGCCAGCAGTGCGAGGGACAGGGTGGGCTACGAGCAGTACTTC. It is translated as CASSARDRVGYEQYF.